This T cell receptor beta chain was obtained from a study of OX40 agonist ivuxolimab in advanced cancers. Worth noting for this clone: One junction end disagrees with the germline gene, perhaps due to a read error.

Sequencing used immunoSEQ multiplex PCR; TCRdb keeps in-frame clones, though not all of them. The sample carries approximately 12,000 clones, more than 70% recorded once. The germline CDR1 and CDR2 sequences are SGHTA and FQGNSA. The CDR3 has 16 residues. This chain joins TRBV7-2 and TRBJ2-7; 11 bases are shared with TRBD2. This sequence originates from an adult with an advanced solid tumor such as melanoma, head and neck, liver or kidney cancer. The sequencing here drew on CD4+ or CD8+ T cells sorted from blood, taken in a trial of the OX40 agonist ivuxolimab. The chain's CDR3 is CASSLALAGETYEQYF. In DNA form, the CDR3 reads TGTGCCAGCAGCCTAGCACTAGCGGGGGAAACCTACGAGCAGTACTTC.